The subject of this entry is one TCR beta chain. This clonotype appeared many times. The antigen it binds to is not known. The sample holds no much larger clone one base away, and base qualities are not on file. The record originates from a study of identical twins (TCRdb year 2016). Broadly, across the study: The study deep-sequenced TCR alpha and beta repertoires from monozygotic twins, unrelated adults of various ages and cord blood to test whether fetal clonotypes persist. To rule out contamination, replicate twin experiments were performed at different times with different library preparation protocols.

Receptor libraries were prepared by 5' RACE. TCRdb shows the sequencer as Illumina HiSeq 2000. Template switching added a universal primer binding site, and the final cDNA carried a unique molecular identifier that allowed TCR cDNA molecules to be counted accurately. Specific primers in the conserved constant-segment region were used to synthesize first-strand cDNA for the TCR alpha and beta chains. To control for contamination, every cDNA library carried two barcodes: a SMART-Mk sample barcode plus Illumina barcodes. TruSeq adapter sequences along with Illumina sample barcodes were introduced in two successive PCR steps. Sequencing of the TCR alpha and beta cDNA libraries was done on the Illumina HiSeq platform using custom primers. The published analysis was carried out like this. Unique molecular identifiers were extracted from raw reads with MiGEC, and CDR3 positions were determined with MiXCR. Recombination models were inferred per individual with the repgenHMM and IGoR tools using an EM algorithm. Shared clonotypes were analyzed with the tcR package in R, and sharing was normalized by the product of cloneset sizes. To study raw recombination free of thymic and clonal selection effects, out-of-frame nonproductive sequences were analyzed. TCRdb's own reprocessing of the public reads used fastp at Q25 and MiXCR and kept productive beta chains. Identical CDR3 proteins give one entry, which carries the most common genes and DNA. TCRdb's processing, not the study's, gives the V and J calls here. Present in this sample are 300,000 or so distinct CDR3 sequences, 8.5% to 9.5% of which were seen just once. The top ten hold under 7.5% of the sample.

Reading from cysteine to phenylalanine, the CDR3 counts 15 amino acids. Only the CDR3 portion is preserved as DNA: 45 bases, with reading frame beginning at the first base. Trimming removed 2 bases from V and 7 bases from J, leaving 18 bases between the germline ends. Taken from the germline V gene, the CDR1 and CDR2 loops are MNHEY and SVGAGI. Findings and caveats that apply to the study as a whole: Compared with coincidental sharing between unrelated individuals, an excess of low generation-probability sequences was observed among out-of-frame TCR alpha sequences shared between twins. The excess sharing between twins in beta out-of-frame sequences was weaker because fewer shared sequences reduced the signal-to-noise ratio. Abundant cord blood beta clonotypes had fewer insertions, young adult naive repertoires showed a similar but weaker trend, and memory repertoires showed no such trend. Out-of-frame TCR alpha sharing in monozygotic twins was systematically underestimated by recombination models, whereas sharing between unrelated individuals was in agreement with the recombination models. Conclusions relied on cross-sectional statistical analysis, since the same donors could not be followed over many years. Invariant T cells such as MAIT and iNKT could partly confound zero-insertion analyses, although diverse VJ usage argued against such confounding for most clonotypes.

Only healthy Caucasian donors were included. The twin cohort comprised three pairs of female monozygotic twins, all aged roughly 18 to 30 years. Positive isolation kits from Invitrogen were used to isolate the CD4+ and CD8+ T cell populations. The same specimen was also included in a second study, on yellow fever vaccine responses in identical twins. The second source states: According to the authors, the vaccine-induced T cell response in identical twins seemed to be partly convergent and partly specific to each individual. Focusing on identical twins, the study followed the T cell clones that responded to the vaccine, and did so with precision.

Sequencing was carried out using CD8+ T cells sorted from blood. The chain joins TRBV6-5 to TRBJ2-7; the D gene remains uncertain. This TCR came from a woman between 18 and 29 years old in good health. In nucleotide form, the sequence is TGTGCCAGCAGTTACGCGACCGGGCCCCCTTTGGAGCAGTACTTC. Translated, this gives CASSYATGPPLEQYF.